This T cell receptor (beta chain) was identified in a study of identical twins. TCRdb analysed the 5' RACE reads with MiXCR anew, one entry per CDR3 protein. The sample has around 960,000 distinct CDR3 sequences; 9% to 15% are singletons. CDR3 size: 16 residues. CDR1 and CDR2 from the germline V gene are SEHNR and FQNEAQ (reference sequence). J lost 6 bases, V lost 1 base, and 9 bases had no gene match. This clonotype was counted between two and nine times. The sample was also linked to a second study, of yellow fever vaccine responses in identical twins.

The J gene is TRBJ2-1, the V gene TRBV7-9, with 7 bases matching TRBD2. The sample comprised PBMCs. The receptor comes from a woman aged 18-30 years in good health. The CDR3 bases are TGTGCCAGCAGCTTAGGCGGCCTAGCGGCCCGCAATGAGCAGTTCTTC. As protein: CASSLGGLAARNEQFF.